This TCR beta chain was documented in a study of CD8+CD57+ T cells in acquired aplastic anemia. Across the study: DNA recovered from sorted CD4+ and CD8+ cells had a mean of about 3 ug.

Germline CDR1 is SGHNT and CDR2 is YENEEA. The V and J ends lost 3 bases and 5 bases respectively, with 11 bases between them. The CDR3 runs to 13 residues. Patients picked for sequencing had shown CD8+CD57+ cell expansion detected by flow cytometry. TCR beta VDJ and CDR3 profiling used genomic DNA as template. TCRdb reanalysed the reads using MiXCR and keeps one entry per CDR3 protein. This table holds 160,000 or so distinct CDR3 sequences, 71% found once. This clonotype appeared once. The sample was sorted CD4+, CD8+, or CD8+CD57+ T cells (not recorded which) from PBMCs. The TCR originated in a human donor with aplastic anemia. The V call is TRBV11-3, the J call TRBJ2-7; D uncertain. This CDR3 reads CASSLWTADEQYF. The CDR3 coding sequence is TGTGCCAGCAGCTTGTGGACGGCCGACGAGCAGTACTTC.